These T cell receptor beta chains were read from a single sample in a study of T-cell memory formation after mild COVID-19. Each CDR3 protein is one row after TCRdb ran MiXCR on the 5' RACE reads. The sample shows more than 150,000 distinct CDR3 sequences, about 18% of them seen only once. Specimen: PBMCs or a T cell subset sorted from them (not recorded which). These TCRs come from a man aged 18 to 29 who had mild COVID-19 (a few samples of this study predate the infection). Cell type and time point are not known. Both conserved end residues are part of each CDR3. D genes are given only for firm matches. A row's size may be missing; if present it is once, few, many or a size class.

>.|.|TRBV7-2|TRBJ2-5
CASSFASLVQETQYF
TGTGCCAGCAGCTTCGCCAGCTTAGTACAAGAGACCCAGTACTTC
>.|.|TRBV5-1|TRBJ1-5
CASSGEGGQPQHF
TGCGCCAGCAGCGGGGAGGGTGGCCAGCCCCAGCATTTT
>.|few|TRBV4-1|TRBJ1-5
CASSQVITGNQPQHF
TGCGCCAGCAGCCAAGTCATAACAGGGAATCAGCCCCAGCATTTT
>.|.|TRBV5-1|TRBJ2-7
CASSVPENEQYF
TGCGCCAGCAGCGTCCCGGAGAACGAGCAGTACTTC
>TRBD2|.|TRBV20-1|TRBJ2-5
CSARDLRTSGDLQETQYF
TGCAGTGCTAGAGATCTTCGGACTAGCGGGGATCTCCAAGAGACCCAGTACTTC
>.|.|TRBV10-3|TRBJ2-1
CAISEVRGIGEQFF
TGTGCCATCAGTGAGGTACGGGGAATCGGTGAGCAGTTCTTC
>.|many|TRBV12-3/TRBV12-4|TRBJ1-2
CASSLRQWNGYTF
TGTGCCAGCAGTTTACGACAGTGGAATGGCTACACCTTC
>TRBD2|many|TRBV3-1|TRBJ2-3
CASQPGGRDTQYF
TGTGCCAGCCAACCGGGGGGGCGTGATACGCAGTATTTT
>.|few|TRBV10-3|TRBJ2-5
CAIGREETQYF
TGTGCCATCGGCAGGGAAGAGACCCAGTACTTC
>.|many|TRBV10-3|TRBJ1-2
CAISERPGTEYGYTF
TGTGCCATCAGTGAGCGACCCGGGACGGAGTATGGCTACACCTTC
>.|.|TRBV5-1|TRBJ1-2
CASSFDESYGYTF
TGCGCCAGCAGCTTCGACGAGTCCTATGGCTACACCTTC
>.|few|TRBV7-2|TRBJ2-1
CASSFIESSYNEQFF
TGTGCCAGCAGCTTTATCGAGAGCTCCTACAATGAGCAGTTCTTC
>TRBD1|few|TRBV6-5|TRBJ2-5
CASSYVRTGKETQYF
TGTGCCAGCAGTTACGTCCGGACAGGGAAAGAGACCCAGTACTTC
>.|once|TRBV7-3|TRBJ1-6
CASSVNRDSPLHF
TGTGCCAGCAGCGTTAACAGGGATTCACCCCTCCACTTT